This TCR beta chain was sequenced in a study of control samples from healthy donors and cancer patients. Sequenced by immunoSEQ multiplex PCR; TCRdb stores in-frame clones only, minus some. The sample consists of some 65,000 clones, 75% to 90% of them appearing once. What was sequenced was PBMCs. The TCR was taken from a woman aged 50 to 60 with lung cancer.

As DNA, the CDR3 is TGTGCCAGCCGAGGAAAGGGCACAGATACGCAGTATTTT. Translation: CASRGKGTDTQYF. The chain has TRBV11-3 and TRBJ2-3, with D unclear. Germline V gene sequence: CDR1 SGHNT, CDR2 YENEEA. Trimming took 8 bases from V and 1 from J, leaving 10 bases between them. This CDR3 has 13 residues.